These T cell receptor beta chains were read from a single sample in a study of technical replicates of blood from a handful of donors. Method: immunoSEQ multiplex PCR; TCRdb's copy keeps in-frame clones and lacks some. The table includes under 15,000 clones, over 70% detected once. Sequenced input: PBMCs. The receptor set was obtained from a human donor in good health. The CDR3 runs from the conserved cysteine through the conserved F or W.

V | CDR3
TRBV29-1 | CSVSPQRENRQFF
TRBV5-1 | CASSGLAMNEQFF
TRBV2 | CASSPGQASTDTQYF
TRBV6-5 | CASTGSQETQYF
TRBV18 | CASSPDSASDTQYF
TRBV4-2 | CASSQAGGLAGRETQYF
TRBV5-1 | CASSSLGTNNEKLFF
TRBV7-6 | CASSFSSGGTDTQYF
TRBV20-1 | CSVGSNYGYTF
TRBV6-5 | CASRARGGGREQYF
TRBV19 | CASSETGGNYGYTF
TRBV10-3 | CAISEGLAGVYEQYF
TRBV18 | CASSPIDSTGELFF
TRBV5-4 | CASSPQVGDTGELFF
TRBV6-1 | CASSEPGADRGRTEAFF
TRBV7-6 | CASSLGQGGSDYGYTF